Listed here are 8 T cell receptor beta chains from one sample, sequenced in a study of cytomegalovirus exposure and HLA in healthy donors. With 60 Vbeta and 13 Jbeta primers, the PCR was carried out. The assay was immunoSEQ multiplex PCR, and TCRdb's table has in-frame clones only and misses some. This specimen shows 220,000 or so clones; the ten leading clones hold roughly 1.1%. Material for sequencing was PBMCs. These TCRs come from a girl aged 2 to 10 in good health and CMV-seropositive.

The genes are TRBV2 and TRBJ2-7, with 15 bases fitting TRBD2. The CDR3 spans 18 residues. Trimming took 4 bases from V and 4 from J; bases not matched to a gene: 11. The germline V gene encodes CDR1 SNHLY and CDR2 FYNNEI. CDR3 sequence: CASSVGLAGGARGYEQYF. DNA of the CDR3: TGTGCCAGCAGTGTGGGACTAGCGGGAGGCGCCCGGGGTTACGAGCAGTACTTC.

The J gene is TRBJ2-1, the V gene TRBV5-1, with a tentative D call TRBD2 (6 bases). The CDR3 contains 16 residues. V lost 4 bases to trimming and J lost 2 bases, with 16 bases between them. CDR1 is SGHRS and CDR2 is YFSETQ in the germline V gene. CDR3 sequence: CASSGQASAPYNEQFF. CDR3 DNA sequence: TGCGCCAGCAGCGGGCAGGCTAGCGCGCCCTACAATGAGCAGTTCTTC.

This sequence joins TRBV27 and TRBJ2-1, with unresolved D. Germline-derived CDR1 and CDR2 are MNHEY and SMNVEV (reference sequence). The CDR3 contains 11 residues. V was cut by 6 bases and J by 4 bases, with 4 bases left in between. Here the CDR3 reads CASSTYNEQFF. CDR3 nucleotides: TGTGCCAGCAGCACTTACAATGAGCAGTTCTTC.

V and J are TRBV5-4 and TRBJ1-4; unclear D gene. Trimming took 5 bases from V and 3 from J, leaving 14 bases between them. The CDR3 sequence is 15 residues long. CDR1 is SGHNT, CDR2 YYREEE, per germline (reference sequence). As DNA, the CDR3 is TGTGCCAGCAGTCGAGACACCCAACCTAATGAAAAACTGTTTTTT. Translated: CASSRDTQPNEKLFF.

This chain joins TRBV7-9 and TRBJ2-1, with TRBD2 matching over 8 bases. The V gene's germline CDR1 is SEHNR and CDR2 FQNEAQ (reference sequence). The CDR3 covers 15 residues. Germline trimming cut 3 bases from V and 3 bases from J; bases unmatched to any gene: 4. This CDR3 reads CASSLPGLGYNEQFF. The CDR3 DNA follows: TGTGCCAGCAGCTTGCCGGGACTAGGCTACAATGAGCAGTTCTTC. The whole variable domain, remainder taken from reference TRBV7-9 and TRBJ2-1, is DTGVSQNPRHKITKRGQNVTFRCDPISEHNRLYWYRQTLGQGPEFLTYFQNEAQLEKSRLLSDRFSAERPKGSFSTLEIQRTEQGDSAMYLCASSLPGLGYNEQFFGPGTRLTVL.

The V and J genes are TRBV9 and TRBJ2-1; D remains unclear. The germline V gene encodes CDR1 SGDLS and CDR2 YYNGEE. This CDR3 region has 12 residues. V was trimmed by 3 bases and J by 9 bases, leaving 10 bases between them. CDR3 sequence: CASSESVGEQFF. CDR3 coding DNA: TGTGCCAGCAGCGAGAGCGTTGGTGAGCAGTTCTTC.

A note on this clone: The same CDR3 arises from other DNA sequences in this sample as well. The chain couples TRBV5-1 to TRBJ2-7; 10 bases line up with TRBD1. The CDR3 covers 14 residues. J gave up 5 bases and V 0 bases, and 2 bases lay outside the gene matches. CDR1 is SGHRS and CDR2 is YFSETQ in the germline V gene. The CDR3 nucleotides are TGCGCCAGCAGCTTGGGACAGGGGGCGCACGAGCAGTACTTC. Amino acid sequence: CASSLGQGAHEQYF.

The J gene is TRBJ1-3, the V gene TRBV5-5; 12 positions agree with TRBD1. The junction had 11 bases not matched to a gene; V was cut back by 4 bases and J by 3 bases. This CDR3 spans 18 amino acids. CDR1 and CDR2 (germline): SGHKS, YYEKEE (reference sequence). CDR3 residues: CASSPTGTGGAYGNTIYF. CDR3 nucleotide sequence: TGTGCCAGCAGCCCGACCGGGACAGGGGGCGCTTATGGAAACACCATATATTTT.